These 20 T cell receptor beta chains were all obtained from the same sample, sequenced in a study of blood T cell repertoires in COVID-19. Repertoires were generated with immunoSEQ multiplex PCR, while TCRdb's copy carries only in-frame clones and drops some. The data hold 100,000 to 150,000 clones, with around four fifths observed a single time. The sequenced sample consisted of peripheral blood. The receptors derive from a human donor in a cohort sampled during active COVID-19.

The J gene is TRBJ2-7, the V gene TRBV12-5; TRBD1 agrees at 7 bases. The V gene's germline CDR1 is LGHNT and CDR2 FRNRAP. Trimming removed 1 base from V and 1 base from J; junction bases left unmatched: 4. CDR3 size: 15 residues. The CDR3 protein is CASGLDLGQSYEQYF. CDR3 bases: TGTGCTAGTGGTTTGGACCTGGGACAGTCCTACGAGCAGTACTTC.

The J gene is TRBJ2-7, the V gene TRBV10-2; tentative D call: TRBD1 (6 bases). Trimming pared 6 bases from V and 6 bases from J, leaving 18 bases between. The CDR3 extends over 14 amino acids. CDR1 and CDR2 (germline): WSHSY, SAAADI. CDR3 in amino acids: CASRGSGGGPEQYF. The CDR3 DNA follows: TGCGCCAGCAGGGGGTCTGGGGGCGGGCCCGAGCAGTACTTC.

J is TRBJ2-5 and V is TRBV6-1; no reliable D call. V shed 0 bases and J shed 5 bases, with 13 bases lying between them. Germline CDR1 is MNHNS and CDR2 is SASEGT. This CDR3 spans 15 amino acids. The CDR3 bases are TGTGCCAGCAGTGAAGCCCCGCGGCAATTTGAGACCCAGTACTTC. Protein product: CASSEAPRQFETQYF.

The rearrangement uses TRBV5-1 and TRBJ2-2; D uncertain. Germline V lookup: CDR1 SGHRS, CDR2 YFSETQ. The V end was cut by 5 bases, the J end by 2 bases, with 7 bases between. The CDR3 extends over 13 amino acids. The CDR3 spells CASRRENTGELFF. The CDR3 DNA reads as TGCGCCAGCAGAAGAGAAAACACCGGGGAGCTGTTTTTT.

V usage is TRBV7-8 and J usage is TRBJ1-1, with D unclear. This CDR3 comprises 14 residues. V gave up 2 bases and J gave up 1 base, with 8 bases separating them. The germline CDR1 and CDR2 sequences are SGHVS and FQNEAQ. The CDR3 bases are TGTGCCAGCAGCTTACAGTACGCGAACACTGAAGCTTTCTTT. Translating it yields CASSLQYANTEAFF.

The chain recombines TRBV12-3 or TRBV12-4 with TRBJ2-5, with D unclear. This CDR3 contains 12 residues. V lost 8 bases to trimming and J lost 5 bases, with 12 bases between them. The CDR3 DNA is TGTGCCAGCGGCCCGACCGGGGAGACCCAGTACTTC. As protein: CASGPTGETQYF.

The chain is built from TRBV10-3 and TRBJ1-2; TRBD1 is a possible D gene (6 bases). From germline, CDR1 is ENHRY and CDR2 SYGVKD. CDR3 length: 14 residues. V was trimmed by 0 bases and J by 7 bases, leaving 12 bases between them. The CDR3 sequence: CAISESPTGAGYTF. The CDR3 region has the DNA TGTGCCATCAGTGAGTCCCCGACAGGAGCTGGCTACACCTTC.

The V call is TRBV7-8, the J call TRBJ1-1; D not resolved. Per germline, CDR1 SGHVS and CDR2 FQNEAQ. V lost 0 bases and J 11 bases, leaving 10 bases between the germline ends. The CDR3 runs to 12 residues. The DNA for the CDR3 is TGTGCCAGCAGCTTAGCGGAGGGAACGGCTTTCTTT. It encodes CASSLAEGTAFF.

CDR3 sequence: CASSPRERGAEQYF. The CDR3 DNA follows: TGCGCCAGCAGCCCCAGAGAGCGGGGCGCCGAGCAGTACTTC. The chain carries TRBV5-1 and TRBJ2-7, with TRBD2 matching over 7 bases. The germline CDR1 and CDR2 sequences are SGHRS and YFSETQ. V was clipped by 4 bases and J by 6 bases; unmatched bases: 10. CDR3 length equals 14 residues.

The chain uses TRBV6-5 and TRBJ1-5, with D unclear. The CDR3 extends over 15 amino acids. V gave up 4 bases and J gave up 0 bases, with 10 bases separating them. In germline, CDR1 is MNHEY, CDR2 SVGAGI. The CDR3 loop is CASSSDGDSNQPQHF. DNA of the CDR3: TGTGCCAGCAGTTCGGACGGGGATAGCAATCAGCCCCAGCATTTT.

The rearrangement uses TRBV28 and TRBJ2-7, with D perhaps TRBD1 (6 bases). CDR3 length: 15 residues. CDR1 and CDR2 from the germline V gene are MDHEN and SYDVKM. V lost 5 bases to trimming and J lost 2 bases, with 16 bases between them. Here the CDR3 reads CASSLTGIGTYEQYF. CDR3 DNA sequence: TGTGCCAGCAGTCTGACAGGAATTGGGACCTACGAGCAGTACTTC.

This clone came up a few times. The CDR3 protein is CASSQKWTGRTEAFF. For the CDR3, the DNA is TGTGCCAGCAGCCAAAAATGGACAGGGCGCACTGAAGCTTTCTTT. The rearrangement uses TRBV3-1 (or the pseudogene TRBV3-2) and TRBJ1-1; 8 bases match TRBD1. Losses at the gene ends were 2 bases for V and 4 bases for J; bases not matched to a gene: 6. From germline, CDR1 is LGHDT and CDR2 YNNKEL (reference sequence). The CDR3 spans 15 residues.

This clone was seen only a few times. This sequence joins TRBV4-1 and TRBJ2-7; D might be TRBD1 (6 bases). V was pared by 2 bases and J by 2 bases, with 13 bases between. The CDR3 covers 15 residues. Germline V gene sequence: CDR1 MGHRA, CDR2 YSYEKL. The CDR3 loop is CASSQSDRSTYEQYF. Here the CDR3 DNA reads TGCGCCAGCAGCCAATCAGACAGGTCCACCTACGAGCAGTACTTC.

J is TRBJ2-1 and V is TRBV4-3; TRBD2 matches at 9 bases. The germline V gene encodes CDR1 LGHNA and CDR2 YSLEER. This CDR3 region has 15 residues. The V and J ends lost 0 bases and 7 bases, in that order; junction bases with no gene match: 4. The CDR3 nucleotides are TGCGCCAGCAGCCAAGAGGCGGGGGGGATTAATGAGCAGTTCTTC. Amino acid sequence: CASSQEAGGINEQFF.

V and J are TRBV9 and TRBJ1-4, with D possibly TRBD1 on 6 matching bases. Trimming left V 4 bases short and J 3 bases short, with 19 bases between. From germline, CDR1 is SGDLS and CDR2 YYNGEE. The CDR3 contains 17 residues. Here the CDR3 DNA reads TGTGCCAGCAGCTCGAGTGCGGGCAGGGGTGCTAATGAAAAACTGTTTTTT. It is translated as CASSSSAGRGANEKLFF. Variable domain in full (rest from reference TRBV9 and TRBJ1-4): DSGVTQTPKHLITATGQRVTLRCSPRSGDLSVYWYQQSLDQGLQFLIQYYNGEERAKGNILERFSAQQFPDLHSELNLSSLELGDSALYFCASSSSAGRGANEKLFFGSGTQLSVL.

J is TRBJ2-3 and V is TRBV28; D is possibly TRBD1 (6 bases). Looked up from germline, CDR1 is MDHEN and CDR2 is SYDVKM. The V and J ends lost 1 base and 5 bases respectively, with 13 bases between them. This CDR3 is built from 15 residues. CDR3 sequence reads: CASSLLGALGDTQYF. The DNA of the CDR3 is TGTGCCAGCAGTTTATTGGGGGCGCTGGGAGATACGCAGTATTTT. Full variable domain (rest looked up from reference TRBV28 and TRBJ2-3): DVKVTQSSRYLVKRTGEKVFLECVQDMDHENMFWYRQDPGLGLRLIYFSYDVKMKEKGDIPEGYSVSREKKERFSLILESASTNQTSMYLCASSLLGALGDTQYFGPGTRLTVL.

Only a few counts were recorded for this clone. The V and J genes are TRBV10-3 and TRBJ2-4, with no clear D. CDR1 is ENHRY and CDR2 is SYGVKD in the germline V gene. V lost 8 bases and J 0 bases, leaving 8 bases between the germline ends. There are 13 residues in the CDR3. The CDR3 region is CAIQAEAKNIQYF. The CDR3 DNA is TGTGCCATCCAGGCCGAAGCCAAAAACATTCAGTACTTC.

V is TRBV15 and J is TRBJ1-2; D ambiguous. Germline V CDR1 and CDR2: LNHNV, YYDKDF (reference sequence). This CDR3 spans 15 amino acids. The V gene lost 1 base and the J gene lost 4 bases, with 13 bases spanning the gap. CDR3 loop: CATSRGAALIYGYTF. The CDR3 DNA reads as TGTGCCACCAGCAGAGGGGCAGCTCTTATCTATGGCTACACCTTC.

This clone is a singleton in its sample. V gene TRBV5-4 combines with J gene TRBJ1-3; 7 bases fit TRBD1. Germline V CDR1 and CDR2: SGHNT, YYREEE (reference sequence). V shed 3 bases, J shed 4 bases, and the junction held 10 bases outside the gene matches. The CDR3 extends over 16 amino acids. CDR3 nucleotides: TGTGCCAGCAGCTCGTCTTGGACAGGCGGAGGAAACACCATATATTTT. It is translated as CASSSSWTGGGNTIYF.

This rearrangement joins TRBV10-3 to TRBJ2-5; D is possibly TRBD2 (7 bases). The V end lost 2 bases, the J end lost 5 bases, and 36 bases lay between the germline ends. Germline-derived CDR1 and CDR2 are ENHRY and SYGVKD. The CDR3 spans 22 residues. CDR3 sequence: CAISEAPGRGVRRGGAWETQYF. The CDR3 DNA follows: TGTGCCATCAGTGAGGCCCCGGGACGGGGTGTAAGAAGGGGGGGGGCTTGGGAGACCCAGTACTTC.